This T cell receptor (beta chain) was captured in a study of blood T cell repertoires in COVID-19. Across the whole study: The study drew acute and convalescent COVID-19 samples from the United States, Italy and Spain.

CDR1 LGHDT and CDR2 YNNKEL come from the germline V gene (reference sequence). V dropped 5 bases and J dropped 8; count of bases not matched to a gene: 6. The CDR3 has 13 residues. Clones were read by immunoSEQ multiplex PCR, and TCRdb kept only the in-frame ones, dropping some. The sample carries 200,000 or so clones, roughly 83% recorded once. Participants, roughly 18 to 90 years old, spanned 24 US areas. Researchers sorted participants into cohorts using their self-reported clinical history. Input material: PBMCs or T cells enriched from blood (not recorded which). The sequence derives from a woman aged 40 to 49 with acute COVID-19. The chain is built from TRBV3-1 (or the pseudogene TRBV3-2) and TRBJ1-2; 9 bases map to TRBD1. CDR3 protein: CASSEQGARGYTF. CDR3 coding DNA: TGTGCCAGCAGCGAACAGGGGGCGCGAGGCTACACCTTC.